Below, 22 T cell receptor beta chains from the same sample are listed, as sequenced in a study of T cells after somatic rescue of genetic block. Sequenced by immunoSEQ multiplex PCR; TCRdb stores in-frame clones only, minus some. The sample records 9,500 to 14,000 clones, approximately 81% being singletons. The specimen was peripheral blood mononuclear cells (PBMCs). The receptors derive from a boy aged 5 to 17.

V and J are TRBV6-6 and TRBJ1-2; TRBD1 matches at 7 bases. The CDR3 is 14 amino acids. Trimming at V came to 4 bases and at J to 6 bases, leaving 8 bases not matched to a gene. Germline CDR1 reads MNHNY; CDR2 reads SVGAGI (reference sequence). CDR3 nucleotide sequence: TGTGCCAGCAGTTTTAAACAGGGGTTCGATGGCTACACCTTC. Translated: CASSFKQGFDGYTF.

The chain combines TRBV23-1 with TRBJ1-5; D is undetermined. TRBV23-1 is an ORF, with its function uncertain. Trimming cost V 0 bases and J 2 bases, with 8 bases left between them. The CDR3 contains 15 residues. The CDR3 coding sequence is TGCGCCAGCAGTCAATCGTTGGAGGGCAATCAGCCCCAGCATTTT. This codes for CASSQSLEGNQPQHF.

The chain recombines TRBV29-1 with TRBJ2-7; 15 bases align to TRBD2. V gave up 6 bases and J gave up 7 bases; unmatched junction bases: 10. Germline V lookup: CDR1 SQVTM, CDR2 ANQGSEA. CDR3 length: 15 residues. CDR3 coding DNA: TGCAGCGTCACCTACGGACTAGCGGGAGGGAGTGAGCAGTACTTC. Protein: CSVTYGLAGGSEQYF.

This chain joins TRBV29-1 and TRBJ1-3; D is uncertain. V was shortened by 6 bases and J by 0 bases, with 3 bases between the two germline ends. The CDR3 has 11 amino acids. Germline CDR1 reads SQVTM; CDR2 reads ANQGSEA. CDR3 region: CSVSSGNTIYF. CDR3 DNA: TGCAGCGTATCCTCTGGAAACACCATATATTTT.

The genes are TRBV29-1 and TRBJ2-7; D gene ambiguous. The CDR3 is 13 amino acids. From germline, CDR1 is SQVTM and CDR2 ANQGSEA. Trimming left V 4 bases short and J 4 bases short, with 14 bases between. As DNA, the CDR3 is TGCAGCGTTGGGTTACGGACGCCTTACGAGCAGTACTTC. Protein product: CSVGLRTPYEQYF.

V usage is TRBV28 and J usage is TRBJ1-1; D is uncertain. There are 11 residues in the CDR3. Trimming removed 7 bases at V and 4 bases at J, with 7 bases between. Germline CDR1 and CDR2: MDHEN and SYDVKM. The CDR3 region is CASKGFTEAFF. The CDR3 DNA follows: TGTGCCAGCAAAGGGTTCACTGAAGCTTTCTTT. Full variable domain (rest looked up from reference TRBV28 and TRBJ1-1): DVKVTQSSRYLVKRTGEKVFLECVQDMDHENMFWYRQDPGLGLRLIYFSYDVKMKEKGDIPEGYSVSREKKERFSLILESASTNQTSMYLCASKGFTEAFFGQGTRLTVV.

CDR3 sequence (DNA): TGTGCCAGCAGTCGAGGGTCCGGCAGGCCGCATGGAAACACCATATATTTT. This codes for CASSRGSGRPHGNTIYF. The chain couples TRBV25-1 to TRBJ1-3; D ambiguous. This CDR3 region has 17 residues. CDR1 and CDR2 (germline): MGHDK, SYGVNS. V gave up 5 bases and J gave up 3 bases, with 20 bases separating them.

The chain couples TRBV7-2 to TRBJ2-7; 8 bases line up with TRBD1. Germline V gene data show CDR1 as SGHTA and CDR2 as FQGNSA. V shed 4 bases and J 2 bases; nucleotides not matched to a gene: 4. The CDR3 sequence is 14 residues long. CDR3 in DNA: TGTGCCAGCAGCTCCGACAGGGGCACCTACGAGCAGTACTTC. This sequence encodes CASSSDRGTYEQYF.

The rearrangement joins TRBV5-1 to TRBJ2-7; TRBD2 matches at 9 bases. The CDR3 sequence is 15 residues long. After removal of 4 bases from V and 1 base from J, the junction contained 6 bases not matched to a gene. CDR1 SGHRS and CDR2 YFSETQ come from the germline V gene. CDR3 DNA sequence: TGCGCCAGCAGCCCCTGGGCGGGAGGGTCCTACGAGCAGTACTTC. Residues: CASSPWAGGSYEQYF.

The chain uses TRBV20-1 and TRBJ1-4, with unresolved D. Germline CDR1 is DFQATT and CDR2 is SNEGSKA (reference sequence). V dropped 6 bases and J dropped 6 bases, with 8 bases sitting between them. The CDR3 has 11 amino acids. The CDR3 nucleotides read TGCAGTGCCAAAATACATGAAAAACTGTTTTTT. It is translated as CSAKIHEKLFF.

The chain couples TRBV28 to TRBJ2-1; D is possibly TRBD2 (6 bases). CDR3 length: 14 residues. Trimming removed 4 bases at V and 10 bases at J, with 17 bases between. Looked up from germline, CDR1 is MDHEN and CDR2 is SYDVKM. The CDR3 sequence is CASSSSGSIDEQFF. CDR3 nucleotide sequence: TGTGCCAGCAGTTCCTCCGGGAGTATTGACGAGCAGTTCTTC.

The chain has TRBV13 and TRBJ1-2; D not certain. There are 12 residues in the CDR3. Between the trimmed V and J ends, which lost 5 bases and 4 bases, there was a span of 8 bases. The germline V gene encodes CDR1 PRHDT and CDR2 FYEKMQ (reference sequence). CDR3 nucleotides: TGTGCCAGCAGCGGACGGGGCTATGGCTACACCTTC. The encoded protein is CASSGRGYGYTF. The variable domain in full, completed from reference TRBV13 and TRBJ1-2, reads AAGVIQSPRHLIKEKRETATLKCYPIPRHDTVYWYQQGPGQDPQFLISFYEKMQSDKGSIPDRFSAQQFSDYHSELNMSSLELGDSALYFCASSGRGYGYTFGSGTRLTVV.

V and J are TRBV19 and TRBJ2-3; D ambiguous. The V and J ends lost 11 bases and 2 bases respectively, with 14 bases between them. The CDR3 spans 13 residues. CDR1 LNHDA and CDR2 SQIVND come from the germline V gene (reference sequence). CDR3 protein: CASRSWSTDTQYF. The CDR3 region has the DNA TGTGCCTCCCGCTCGTGGTCCACAGATACGCAGTATTTT.

This chain uses TRBV5-4 with TRBJ1-1, with 7 bases that match TRBD1. This CDR3 comprises 14 residues. The junction had 5 bases not matched to a gene; V was cut back by 2 bases and J by 4 bases. The germline CDR1 and CDR2 sequences are SGHNT and YYREEE (reference sequence). The CDR3 DNA reads TGTGCCAGCAGCTTTGCGACAGGGTTCACTGAAGCTTTCTTT. As protein: CASSFATGFTEAFF.

This rearrangement joins TRBV4-2 to TRBJ1-1; D ambiguous. The ends were cut back, 0 bases at V and 0 bases at J, with 8 bases in the middle. Germline CDR1 and CDR2: LGHNA and YNFKEQ. CDR3 length equals 15 residues. The CDR3 here is CASSQERGMNTEAFF. The CDR3 DNA reads as TGTGCCAGCAGCCAAGAGCGGGGTATGAACACTGAAGCTTTCTTT.

This clone was seen a handful of times. The genes are TRBV9 and TRBJ2-5; 12 nucleotides line up with TRBD2. This CDR3 is 16 amino acids long. The junction had 9 bases not matched to a gene; V was cut back by 4 bases and J by 5 bases. Germline loops: CDR1 SGDLS, CDR2 YYNGEE. The chain's CDR3 is CASSPLAGGIGETQYF. In DNA, the CDR3 is TGTGCCAGCAGCCCCCTAGCGGGAGGGATTGGGGAGACCCAGTACTTC.

The J gene is TRBJ1-2, the V gene TRBV7-9; TRBD1 matches at 7 bases. Germline CDR1 SEHNR, CDR2 FQNEAQ (reference sequence). With V trimmed by 1 base and J by 8 bases, 7 bases remained unmatched. The CDR3 consists of 14 residues. As DNA, the CDR3 is TGTGCCAGCAGCTTAGTCCGCCAGGGGGGCGGCTACACCTTC. This translates into CASSLVRQGGGYTF.

The chain is built from TRBV5-1 and TRBJ2-5; D gene unclear. Germline loops: CDR1 SGHRS, CDR2 YFSETQ. Trimming cost V 0 bases and J 5 bases, with 2 bases left between them. There are 11 residues in the CDR3. The DNA of the CDR3 is TGCGCCAGCAGCTTGGAGGAGACCCAGTACTTC. Its translation: CASSLEETQYF.

The rearrangement uses TRBV18 and TRBJ2-1, with 8 bases identical to TRBD2. Germline V lookup: CDR1 KGHSH, CDR2 LQKENI. After removal of 0 bases from V and 10 bases from J, the junction contained 11 bases not matched to a gene. The CDR3 covers 16 residues. This CDR3 reads CASSPPFTSGRTEQFF. In DNA, the CDR3 is TGTGCCAGCTCACCACCGTTTACTAGCGGTCGGACCGAGCAGTTCTTC.

V usage is TRBV14 and J usage is TRBJ1-1; the D gene is possibly TRBD1 (5 bases). Trimming removed 3 bases at V and 0 bases at J, with 11 bases between. The CDR3 contains 15 residues. From germline, CDR1 is SGHDN and CDR2 FVKESK. CDR3 region: CASSHAGWVNTEAFF. CDR3 nucleotides: TGTGCCAGCAGCCACGCAGGGTGGGTGAACACTGAAGCTTTCTTT. Using reference TRBV14 and TRBJ1-1 for the parts outside the CDR3, the full variable domain is EAGVTQFPSHSVIEKGQTVTLRCDPISGHDNLYWYRRVMGKEIKFLLHFVKESKQDESGMPNNRFLAERTGGTYSTLKVQPAELEDSGVYFCASSHAGWVNTEAFFGQGTRLTVV.

In DNA form, the CDR3 reads TGTGCCAGCAGCTTAATCAGTTCCCAAGAGACCCAGTACTTC. This codes for CASSLISSQETQYF. The genes are TRBV11-3 and TRBJ2-5; no firm D call. This CDR3 comprises 14 residues. CDR1 SGHNT and CDR2 YENEEA come from the germline V gene. Deletions cut 2 bases from V and 1 base from J, with 8 bases between.

The chain combines TRBV7-3 with TRBJ2-5; weak D call: TRBD2 (5 bases). The V and J ends lost 5 bases and 5 bases respectively, with 12 bases between them. CDR1 and CDR2 (germline): SGHTA, FQGTGA. The CDR3 extends over 13 amino acids. CDR3 in amino acids: CASSPTSLETQYF. The CDR3 DNA is TGTGCCAGCAGCCCCACTAGTTTGGAGACCCAGTACTTC.